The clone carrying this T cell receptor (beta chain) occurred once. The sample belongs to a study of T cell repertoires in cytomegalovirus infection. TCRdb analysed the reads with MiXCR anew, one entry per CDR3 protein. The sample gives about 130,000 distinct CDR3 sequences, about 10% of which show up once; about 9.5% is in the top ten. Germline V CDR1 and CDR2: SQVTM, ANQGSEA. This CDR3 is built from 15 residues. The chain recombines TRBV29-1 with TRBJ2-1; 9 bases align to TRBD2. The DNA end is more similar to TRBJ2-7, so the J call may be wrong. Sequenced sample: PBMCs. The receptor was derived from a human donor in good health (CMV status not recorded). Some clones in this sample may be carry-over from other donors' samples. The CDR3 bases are TGCAGCGTTTTCGGACTAGCGTCATCCTACAATGAGCAGTACTTC. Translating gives CSVFGLASSYNEQYF.